This record looks at one T cell receptor beta chain sequence and its context. Its antigen is not identified. Germline is not matched at one junction end, which may reflect a read error. The data are from a study of vaccination effects on CD4 cells after COVID-19. Study outcomes and limitations: After vaccination, at late timepoints, clones induced by infection and by vaccine contracted markedly.

The CDR3 is made up of 13 amino acids. The V gene's germline CDR1 is WNHNN and CDR2 SYGVQD (reference sequence). Before sequencing, viral peptide pools were used by the ViraFEST assay to expand antigen-specific CD4+ T cells. Scientists isolated CD4+ T cells after a roughly nine-day culture period ended. Each participant was given two doses of one vaccine (BNT162b2 or mRNA-1273). Vaccinated participants had no history of SARS-CoV-2 infection and tested negative for nucleocapsid antibodies. The assay was immunoSEQ multiplex PCR, and TCRdb's table has in-frame clones only and misses some. The profile shows around 26,000 clones, more than 65% of them singletons.

The chain links TRBV10-1 to TRBJ2-1; TRBD2 matches 12 bases. The TCR comes from a human donor who received a COVID-19 vaccine. Sequenced material: CD4+ T cells from PBMCs cultured with SARS-CoV-2 spike peptides, taken after COVID-19 vaccination. The CDR3 loop is CASRPSGRDDQFF. The CDR3 coding sequence is TGCGCCAGCCGGCCTAGCGGGAGGGATGACCAGTTCTTC.